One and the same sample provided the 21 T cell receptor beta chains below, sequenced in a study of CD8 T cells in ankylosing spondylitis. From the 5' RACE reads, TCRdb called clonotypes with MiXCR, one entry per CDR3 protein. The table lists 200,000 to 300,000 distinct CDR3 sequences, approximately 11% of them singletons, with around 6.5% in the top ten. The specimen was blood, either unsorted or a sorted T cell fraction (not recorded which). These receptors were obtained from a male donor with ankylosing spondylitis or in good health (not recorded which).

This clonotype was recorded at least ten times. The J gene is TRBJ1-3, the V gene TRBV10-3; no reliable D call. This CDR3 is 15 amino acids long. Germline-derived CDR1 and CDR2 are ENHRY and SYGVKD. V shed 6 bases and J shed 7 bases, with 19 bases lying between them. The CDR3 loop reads CAIRAAGENRNTIYF. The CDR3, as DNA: TGTGCCATCAGAGCGGCCGGGGAGAATCGGAACACCATATATTTT.

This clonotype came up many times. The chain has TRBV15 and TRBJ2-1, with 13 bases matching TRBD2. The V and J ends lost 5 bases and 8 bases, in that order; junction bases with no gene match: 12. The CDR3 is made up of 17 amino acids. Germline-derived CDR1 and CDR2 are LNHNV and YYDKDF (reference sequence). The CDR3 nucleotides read TGTGCCACCAGCCGACGACTAGCGGGAGGAATTGGGGATGAGCAGTTCTTC. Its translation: CATSRRLAGGIGDEQFF.

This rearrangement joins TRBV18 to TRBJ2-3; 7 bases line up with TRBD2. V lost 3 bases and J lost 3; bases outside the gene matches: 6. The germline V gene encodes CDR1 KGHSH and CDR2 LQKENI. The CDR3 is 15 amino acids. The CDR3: CASSPAGEPTDTQYF. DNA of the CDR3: TGTGCCAGCTCACCGGCGGGGGAGCCTACAGATACGCAGTATTTT.

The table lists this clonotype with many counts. The CDR3 region is CASSFLGQTNYGAYTF. Written as DNA, the CDR3 is TGCGCCAGCAGCTTCCTCGGACAGACTAACTATGGTGCCTACACCTTC. The rearrangement links TRBV5-1 to TRBJ1-2; D possibly corresponds to TRBD1 (6 bases). The CDR3 is 16 residues long. The V and J ends lost 2 bases and 10 bases respectively, with 24 bases between them. From germline, CDR1 is SGHRS and CDR2 YFSETQ.

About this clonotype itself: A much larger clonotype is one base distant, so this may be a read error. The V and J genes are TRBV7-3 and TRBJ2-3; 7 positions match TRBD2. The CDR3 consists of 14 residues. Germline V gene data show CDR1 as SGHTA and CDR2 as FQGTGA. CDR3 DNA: TGTACCAGCAGCATGGGACTAACCGGAGATACGCAGTATTTT. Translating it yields CTSSMGLTGDTQYF.

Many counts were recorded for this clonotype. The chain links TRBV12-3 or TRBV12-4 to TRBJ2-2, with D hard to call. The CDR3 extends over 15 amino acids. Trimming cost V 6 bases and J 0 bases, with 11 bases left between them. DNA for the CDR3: TGTGCCAGCAGCTCTCAGCGTGCGAACACCGGGGAGCTGTTTTTT. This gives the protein CASSSQRANTGELFF.

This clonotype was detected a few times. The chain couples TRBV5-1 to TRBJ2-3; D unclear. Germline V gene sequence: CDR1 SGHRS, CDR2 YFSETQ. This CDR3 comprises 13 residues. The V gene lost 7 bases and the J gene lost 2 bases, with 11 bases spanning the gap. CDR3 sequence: CASRIWTTDTQYF. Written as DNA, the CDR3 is TGCGCCAGCCGAATTTGGACCACAGATACGCAGTATTTT.

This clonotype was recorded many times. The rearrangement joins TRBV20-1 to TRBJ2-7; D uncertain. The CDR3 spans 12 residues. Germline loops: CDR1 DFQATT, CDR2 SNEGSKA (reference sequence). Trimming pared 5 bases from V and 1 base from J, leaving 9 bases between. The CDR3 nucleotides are TGCAGTGCTCGGACGGAGTCCTACGAGCAGTACTTC. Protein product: CSARTESYEQYF.

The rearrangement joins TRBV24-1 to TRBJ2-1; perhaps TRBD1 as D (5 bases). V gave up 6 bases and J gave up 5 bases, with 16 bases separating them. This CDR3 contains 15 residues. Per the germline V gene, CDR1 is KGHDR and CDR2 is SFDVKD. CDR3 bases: TGTGCCACCAGTAGGGGCCAGGGCTTCGACAATGAGCAGTTCTTC. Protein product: CATSRGQGFDNEQFF.

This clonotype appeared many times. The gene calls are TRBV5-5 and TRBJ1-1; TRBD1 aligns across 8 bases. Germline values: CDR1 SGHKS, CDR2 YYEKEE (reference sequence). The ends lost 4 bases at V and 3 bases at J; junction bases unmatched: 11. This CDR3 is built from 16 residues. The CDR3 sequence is CASSPRQGSLYTEAFF. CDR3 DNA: TGTGCCAGCAGCCCAAGACAGGGGTCCCTGTACACTGAAGCTTTCTTT.

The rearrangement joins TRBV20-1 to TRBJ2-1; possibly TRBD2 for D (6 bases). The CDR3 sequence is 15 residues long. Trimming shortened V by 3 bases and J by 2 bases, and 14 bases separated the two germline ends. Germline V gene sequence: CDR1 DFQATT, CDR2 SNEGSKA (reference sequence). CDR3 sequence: CSASPGIAAYNEQFF. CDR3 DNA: TGCAGTGCTAGTCCCGGGATAGCGGCCTACAATGAGCAGTTCTTC.

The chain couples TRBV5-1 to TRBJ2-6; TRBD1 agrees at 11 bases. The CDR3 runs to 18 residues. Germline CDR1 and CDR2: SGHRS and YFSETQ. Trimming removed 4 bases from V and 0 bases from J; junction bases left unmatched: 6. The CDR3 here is CASSPRTGGASGANVLTF. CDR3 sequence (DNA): TGCGCCAGCAGCCCAAGGACAGGGGGCGCCTCTGGGGCCAACGTCCTGACTTTC.

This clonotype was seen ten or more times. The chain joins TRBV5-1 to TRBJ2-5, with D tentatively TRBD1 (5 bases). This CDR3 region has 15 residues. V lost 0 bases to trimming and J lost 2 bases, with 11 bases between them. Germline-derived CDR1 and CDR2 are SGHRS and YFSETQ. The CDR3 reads CASSLGTSFQETQYF. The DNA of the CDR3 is TGCGCCAGCAGCTTGGGGACATCCTTTCAAGAGACCCAGTACTTC.

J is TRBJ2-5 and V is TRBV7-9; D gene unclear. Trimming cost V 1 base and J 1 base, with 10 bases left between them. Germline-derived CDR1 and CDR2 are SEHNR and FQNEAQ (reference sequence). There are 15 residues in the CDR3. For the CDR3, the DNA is TGTGCCAGCAGCTTAGGTGTTCAGGTCCAAGAGACCCAGTACTTC. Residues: CASSLGVQVQETQYF.

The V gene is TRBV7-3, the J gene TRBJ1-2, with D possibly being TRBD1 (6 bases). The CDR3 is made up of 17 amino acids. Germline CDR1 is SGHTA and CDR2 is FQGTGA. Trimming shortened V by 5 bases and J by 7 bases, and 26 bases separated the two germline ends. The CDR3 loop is CASSQRGGDLPLGGYTF. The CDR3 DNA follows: TGTGCCAGCAGCCAAAGGGGGGGTGACCTTCCCTTGGGTGGCTACACCTTC.

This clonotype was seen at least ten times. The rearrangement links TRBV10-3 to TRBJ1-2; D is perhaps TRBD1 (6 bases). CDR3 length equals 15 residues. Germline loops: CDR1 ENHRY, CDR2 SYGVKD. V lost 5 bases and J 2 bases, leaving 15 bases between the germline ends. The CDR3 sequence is CAISISGGANYGYTF. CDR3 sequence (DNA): TGTGCCATCAGTATTTCGGGGGGCGCGAACTATGGCTACACCTTC.

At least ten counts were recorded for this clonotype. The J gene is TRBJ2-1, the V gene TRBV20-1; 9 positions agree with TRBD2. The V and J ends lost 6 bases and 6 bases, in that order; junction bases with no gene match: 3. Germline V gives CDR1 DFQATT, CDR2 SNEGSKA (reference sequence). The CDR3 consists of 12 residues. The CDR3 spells CSAETSGNEQFF. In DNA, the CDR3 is TGCAGTGCCGAGACTAGCGGCAATGAGCAGTTCTTC.

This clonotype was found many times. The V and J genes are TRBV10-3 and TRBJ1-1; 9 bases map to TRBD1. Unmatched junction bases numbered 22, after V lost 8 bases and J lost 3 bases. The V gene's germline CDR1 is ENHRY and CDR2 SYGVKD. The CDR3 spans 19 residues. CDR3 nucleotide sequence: TGTGCCATCGGAACAGGGACAGGGTTTCTTTTGGGTGAGGACACTGAAGCTTTCTTT. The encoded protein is CAIGTGTGFLLGEDTEAFF.

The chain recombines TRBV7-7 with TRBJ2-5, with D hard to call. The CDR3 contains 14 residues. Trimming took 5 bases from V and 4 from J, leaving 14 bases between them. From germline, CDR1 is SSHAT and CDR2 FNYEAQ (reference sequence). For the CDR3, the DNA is TGTGCCAGCAGCCCCGGGCTTTGGGGAGAGACCCAGTACTTC. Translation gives CASSPGLWGETQYF. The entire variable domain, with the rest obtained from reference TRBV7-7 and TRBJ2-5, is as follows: GAGVSQSPRYKVTKRGQDVTLRCDPISSHATLYWYQQALGQGPEFLTYFNYEAQPDKSGLPSDRFSAERPEGSISTLTIQRTEQRDSAMYRCASSPGLWGETQYFGPGTRLLVL.

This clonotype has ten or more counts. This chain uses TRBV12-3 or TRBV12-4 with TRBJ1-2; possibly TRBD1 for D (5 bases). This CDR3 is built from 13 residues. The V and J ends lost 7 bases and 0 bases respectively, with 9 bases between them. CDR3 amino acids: CASTRTPNYGYTF. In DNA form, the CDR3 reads TGTGCCAGCACACGGACACCTAACTATGGCTACACCTTC.

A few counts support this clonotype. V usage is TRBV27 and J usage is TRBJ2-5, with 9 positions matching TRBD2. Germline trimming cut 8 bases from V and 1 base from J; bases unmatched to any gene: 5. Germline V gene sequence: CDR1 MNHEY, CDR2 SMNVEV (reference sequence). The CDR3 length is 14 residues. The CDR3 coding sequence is TGTGCCAGCCCCCGGACTAGCGTCCAAGAGACCCAGTACTTC. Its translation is CASPRTSVQETQYF.